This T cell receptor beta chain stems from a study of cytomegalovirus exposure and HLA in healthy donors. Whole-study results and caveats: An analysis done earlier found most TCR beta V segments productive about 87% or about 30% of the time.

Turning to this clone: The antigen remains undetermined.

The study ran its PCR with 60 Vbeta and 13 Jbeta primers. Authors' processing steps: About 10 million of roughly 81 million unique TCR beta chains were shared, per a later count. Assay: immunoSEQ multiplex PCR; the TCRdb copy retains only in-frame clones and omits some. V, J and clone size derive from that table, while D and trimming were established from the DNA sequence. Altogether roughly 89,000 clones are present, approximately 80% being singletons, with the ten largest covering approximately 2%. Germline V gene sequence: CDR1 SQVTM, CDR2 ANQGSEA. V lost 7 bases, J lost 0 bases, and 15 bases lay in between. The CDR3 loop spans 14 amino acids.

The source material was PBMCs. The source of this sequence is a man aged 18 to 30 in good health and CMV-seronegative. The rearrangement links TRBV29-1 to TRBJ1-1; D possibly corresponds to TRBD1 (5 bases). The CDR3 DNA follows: TGCAGCGGATCAATTGACAGTATGAACACTGAAGCTTTCTTT. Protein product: CSGSIDSMNTEAFF.